This T cell receptor beta chain was documented in a study of T cell clones after liver transplantation. Overall study context: Graft-donor-reactive sequences were compared with third-party-reactive TCRbeta sequences from pre-transplant mixed lymphocyte reactions. Standard immunosuppression, with no induction, continued until 12-24 months after transplant. Patients counted as tolerant after at least one year off all immunosuppression, enzymes not exceeding twice normal. Study results and limitations: Migration into the graft, not deletion, may explain lost graft donor-reactive T cells.

Data came from immunoSEQ multiplex PCR; TCRdb stores just in-frame clones and leaves some out. The sample lists roughly 100,000 clones, about 81% seen once, with 0.8% to 1% in the top ten. This clone appeared once. Its antigen remains unknown. In germline, CDR1 is SEHNR, CDR2 FQNEAQ (reference sequence). This CDR3 is 12 amino acids long. Trimming took off 5 bases at V and 4 bases at J, with 7 bases between the two ends. The sample consisted of CD4+ T cells from blood, taken before liver transplant. This chain connects TRBV7-9 to TRBJ2-3; D is unresolved. The sequence was collected from a human donor who received a liver transplant. This CDR3 reads CASSIVPDTQYF. The CDR3 bases are TGTGCCAGCAGCATCGTCCCAGATACGCAGTATTTT.